This record looks at one T cell receptor beta chain sequence and its context. This entry is derived from a study of blood T cells in healthy people across ages. The second PCR ran about 6 to 12 cycles with a sample-barcoded 5' primer and J-beta primers. MiXCR, applied by TCRdb to the 5' RACE reads, yields one record per CDR3 protein. The profile shows approximately 700,000 distinct CDR3 sequences, approximately 29% of them singletons. This TCR was sampled from a woman of 80 years or more in good health. The sequencing sample was made of blood.

Here the CDR3 DNA reads TGTGCCAGCAGCTTTGCGGGGGGGCTTGGGGGGTACAATGAGCAGTTCTTC. As protein: CASSFAGGLGGYNEQFF. The V call is TRBV7-2, the J call TRBJ2-1; 9 nucleotides match TRBD2. With 3 bases clipped from V and 4 bases from J, the junction kept 10 bases outside the gene matches. The CDR3 has 17 residues. The germline gives CDR1 SGHTA, CDR2 FQGNSA.